The 26 T cell receptor beta chains below come from one sample, sequenced in a study of identical twins. TCRdb processed the 5' RACE reads anew with MiXCR; each CDR3 protein has one entry. The data contain some 100,000 distinct CDR3 sequences, roughly 6% of them singletons. Input material: memory T cells sorted from blood. These receptor sequences come from a woman aged 50 to 65 in good health.

In this sample, this clonotype turned up many times. V gene TRBV5-1 combines with J gene TRBJ2-1; possibly TRBD2 for D (5 bases). Germline V gene lookup returns CDR1 SGHRS and CDR2 YFSETQ. The CDR3 is 12 amino acids. V was trimmed by 5 bases and J by 7 bases, leaving 10 bases between them. CDR3 protein: CASRLRVNEQFF. The CDR3 nucleotides are TGCGCCAGCAGGTTGAGGGTAAATGAGCAGTTCTTC.

This clonotype was counted ten times or more. The chain links TRBV7-3 to TRBJ2-3; D is perhaps TRBD2 (6 bases). Germline loops: CDR1 SGHTA, CDR2 FQGTGA. V was shortened by 3 bases and J by 0 bases, with 13 bases between the two germline ends. The CDR3 consists of 16 residues. Here the CDR3 DNA reads TGTGCCAGCAGCTTTCGGTTGGGGACTAGCACAGATACGCAGTATTTT. It codes for CASSFRLGTSTDTQYF. The complete variable domain, with remaining parts taken from reference TRBV7-3 and TRBJ2-3, reads GAGVSQTPSNKVTEKGKYVELRCDPISGHTALYWYRQSLGQGPEFLIYFQGTGAADDSGLPNDRFFAVRPEGSVSTLKIQRTERGDSAVYLCASSFRLGTSTDTQYFGPGTRLTVL.

At least ten counts were recorded for this clonotype. This chain links TRBV6-5 with TRBJ2-3; TRBD2 is a possible D gene (6 bases). Trimming shortened V by 5 bases and J by 2 bases, and 14 bases separated the two germline ends. This CDR3 region has 15 residues. Germline V gives CDR1 MNHEY, CDR2 SVGAGI. This CDR3 is CASSAGTLVTDTQYF. DNA for the CDR3: TGTGCCAGCAGTGCAGGGACTTTAGTCACAGATACGCAGTATTTT.

The chain has TRBV2 and TRBJ1-4; D is unresolved. Germline V gene sequence: CDR1 SNHLY, CDR2 FYNNEI. This CDR3 spans 12 amino acids. V gave up 6 bases and J gave up 8 bases, with 10 bases separating them. CDR3 sequence: CASSPEEEKLFF. CDR3 coding DNA: TGTGCCAGCAGCCCGGAGGAAGAAAAACTGTTTTTT.

This clonotype was observed many times. This chain uses TRBV9 with TRBJ2-1; tentative D call: TRBD2 (5 bases). The germline V gene has CDR1 SGDLS and CDR2 YYNGEE. The CDR3 loop spans 15 amino acids. Trimming took 1 base from V and 5 from J, leaving 13 bases between them. CDR3 amino acids: CASSVFWSGNNEQFF. CDR3 DNA: TGTGCCAGCAGCGTATTCTGGTCGGGGAACAATGAGCAGTTCTTC. The full variable domain, in which reference TRBV9 and TRBJ2-1 provide the parts outside the CDR3, is DSGVTQTPKHLITATGQRVTLRCSPRSGDLSVYWYQQSLDQGLQFLIQYYNGEERAKGNILERFSAQQFPDLHSELNLSSLELGDSALYFCASSVFWSGNNEQFFGPGTRLTVL.

The chain is built from TRBV20-1 and TRBJ2-7; a weak D match, TRBD2 (6 bases). Trimming left V 0 bases short and J 4 bases short, with 16 bases between. The germline V gene encodes CDR1 DFQATT and CDR2 SNEGSKA (reference sequence). The CDR3 is made up of 15 amino acids. The CDR3 region is CSARDAAGSIYEQYF. As DNA, the CDR3 is TGCAGTGCTAGAGACGCGGCGGGATCAATATACGAGCAGTACTTC.

There are many counts of this clonotype. J is TRBJ1-5 and V is TRBV18; a possible D gene is TRBD1 (5 bases). V was cut by 4 bases and J by 4 bases, with 14 bases left in between. The CDR3 is 15 amino acids. Per the germline V gene, CDR1 is KGHSH and CDR2 is LQKENI. The CDR3 here is CASSLSRGSNQPQHF. As DNA, the CDR3 is TGTGCCAGCTCACTATCACGGGGCTCTAATCAGCCCCAGCATTTT.

This clonotype was seen a single time. This could be a read error, since a much larger clone is one nucleotide away. This sequence joins TRBV5-1 and TRBJ1-6; weak D call: TRBD1 (5 bases). Germline V gives CDR1 SGHRS, CDR2 YFSETQ. V was pared by 1 base and J by 7 bases, with 12 bases between. The CDR3 runs to 15 residues. In nucleotides, the CDR3 is TGCGCCAGCAGCTTGAGCGGGGCAGGGAATTCACCCCTCCACTTT. Translating it yields CASSLSGAGNSPLHF. The whole variable domain, filled in from reference TRBV5-1 and TRBJ1-6, reads KAGVTQTPRYLIKTRGQQVTLSCSPISGHRSVSWYQQTPGQGLQFLFEYFSETQRNKGNFPGRFSGRQFSNSRSEMNVSTLELGDSALYLCASSLSGAGNSPLHFGNGTRLTVT.

This clonotype was found many times. The gene calls are TRBV3-1 and TRBJ2-1, with unresolved D. The V and J ends lost 2 bases and 11 bases respectively, with 13 bases between them. There are 13 residues in the CDR3. The germline V gene has CDR1 LGHDT and CDR2 YNNKEL (reference sequence). The CDR3 is CASSQTWSGQQFF. As DNA, the CDR3 is TGTGCCAGCAGCCAAACGTGGTCGGGCCAGCAGTTCTTC.

This clonotype has at least ten counts. J is TRBJ1-1 and V is TRBV29-1; D is ambiguous. Germline assignment: CDR1 SQVTM and CDR2 ANQGSEA. The ends were cut back, 4 bases at V and 1 base at J, with 7 bases in the middle. The CDR3 runs to 12 residues. The CDR3: CSVAGPNTEAFF. The CDR3 coding sequence is TGCAGCGTTGCCGGGCCGAACACTGAAGCTTTCTTT.

This clonotype has a count of ten or more. The chain recombines TRBV10-2 with TRBJ1-2; D gene ambiguous. V dropped 6 bases and J dropped 2 bases, with 13 bases sitting between them. CDR1 is WSHSY and CDR2 is SAAADI in the germline V gene. The CDR3 runs to 14 residues. The DNA for the CDR3 is TGCGCCAGCAGGGCATGGACGGAAAACTATGGCTACACCTTC. This gives the protein CASRAWTENYGYTF.

This clonotype was counted ten times or more. Here the CDR3 DNA reads TGTGCCAGTAGTTTCGGAGGGGGTCAGCCCCAGCATTTT. The encoded protein is CASSFGGGQPQHF. This sequence joins TRBV19 and TRBJ1-5; maybe TRBD1 (6 bases). The germline V and J ends were trimmed by 5 bases and 6 bases, with 11 bases remaining between them. Germline loops: CDR1 LNHDA, CDR2 SQIVND (reference sequence). The CDR3 is made up of 13 amino acids.

This clonotype was found many times. The chain has TRBV20-1 and TRBJ2-3; 11 nucleotides agree with TRBD1. Germline V CDR1 and CDR2: DFQATT, SNEGSKA (reference sequence). The ends lost 0 bases at V and 4 bases at J; junction bases unmatched: 6. The CDR3 length is 16 residues. Written as DNA, the CDR3 is TGCAGTGCTAGAGACCCCGGGACAGGGGGGGCAGATACGCAGTATTTT. Its translation: CSARDPGTGGADTQYF.

In this sample, this clonotype turned up many times. CDR3 coding DNA: TGCGCCAGCAGCCATTCGACAGGGCGAGCTGAAAAACTGTTTTTT. Protein product: CASSHSTGRAEKLFF. The chain joins TRBV4-1 to TRBJ1-4; 7 bases line up with TRBD1. After removal of 3 bases from V and 7 bases from J, the junction contained 8 bases not matched to a gene. Germline V CDR1 and CDR2: MGHRA, YSYEKL. This CDR3 spans 15 amino acids.

This clonotype was recorded at least ten times. V gene TRBV12-3 or TRBV12-4 combines with J gene TRBJ1-3; D might be TRBD1 (5 bases). V was cut by 7 bases and J by 3 bases, with 13 bases left in between. The CDR3 totals 14 residues. This CDR3 is CASNRGPVGNTIYF. The CDR3 DNA reads TGTGCCAGCAACCGGGGACCGGTTGGAAACACCATATATTTT.

This clonotype was detected a few times. The chain combines TRBV10-3 with TRBJ1-2, with D unclear. The germline V gene has CDR1 ENHRY and CDR2 SYGVKD. Trimming cost V 3 bases and J 4 bases, with 6 bases left between them. The CDR3 consists of 12 residues. In DNA, the CDR3 is TGTGCCATCAGTGACGACCTCTATGGCTACACCTTC. Amino acids: CAISDDLYGYTF.

This clonotype came up many times. This chain connects TRBV20-1 to TRBJ2-1; no definite D call. Per germline, CDR1 DFQATT and CDR2 SNEGSKA (reference sequence). This CDR3 has 11 amino acids. The ends were cut back, 6 bases at V and 9 bases at J, with 12 bases in the middle. CDR3 DNA sequence: TGCAGTGCGGCCCCCCGGAGTGAGCAGTTCTTC. Translated, it gives CSAAPRSEQFF.

This clonotype has at least ten counts. The CDR3 loop is CASSVLLASEQFF. CDR3 nucleotide sequence: TGTGCCAGCAGCGTACTACTAGCGAGCGAGCAGTTCTTC. The gene calls are TRBV9 and TRBJ2-1, with TRBD2 matching 7 bases. After removal of 1 base from V and 10 bases from J, the junction contained 5 bases not matched to a gene. The germline V gene has CDR1 SGDLS and CDR2 YYNGEE. The CDR3 is 13 amino acids. The variable domain in full, with the rest retrieved from reference TRBV9 and TRBJ2-1, is DSGVTQTPKHLITATGQRVTLRCSPRSGDLSVYWYQQSLDQGLQFLIQYYNGEERAKGNILERFSAQQFPDLHSELNLSSLELGDSALYFCASSVLLASEQFFGPGTRLTVL.

This clonotype came up many times. Written as DNA, the CDR3 is TGTGCCAGCACTTCTCCAGGGGCTGGAGTTGAAAAACTGTTTTTT. Translated: CASTSPGAGVEKLFF. V is TRBV12-3 or TRBV12-4 and J is TRBJ1-4, with D perhaps TRBD1 (6 bases). CDR3 length: 15 amino acids. V lost 7 bases to trimming and J lost 7 bases, with 19 bases between them.

The genes are TRBV10-3 and TRBJ2-2; 7 nucleotides align to TRBD1. J gave up 5 bases and V 2 bases, and 5 bases lay outside the gene matches. The germline V gene encodes CDR1 ENHRY and CDR2 SYGVKD. CDR3 length: 15 residues. The CDR3 bases are TGTGCCATCAGTGAGCCTCAACAGGGGACCGGGGAGCTGTTTTTT. This gives the protein CAISEPQQGTGELFF.

This clonotype turned up a few times. The rearrangement uses TRBV19 and TRBJ2-2; D remains ambiguous. With 5 bases removed from V and 4 bases from J, the gap between germline ends came to 5 bases. The CDR3 has 12 residues. The germline gives CDR1 LNHDA, CDR2 SQIVND (reference sequence). The CDR3 loop reads CASSYSTGELFF. The CDR3, as DNA: TGTGCCAGTAGTTACTCCACCGGGGAGCTGTTTTTT.

This clonotype has ten or more counts. The chain carries TRBV5-1 and TRBJ2-1, with 13 bases that match TRBD2. Germline CDR1 is SGHRS and CDR2 is YFSETQ. The length of the CDR3 is 15 residues. The ends lost 4 bases at V and 12 bases at J; junction bases unmatched: 10. The CDR3 spells CASSPGTSGTWGQFF. Written as DNA, the CDR3 is TGCGCCAGCAGCCCAGGGACTAGCGGGACTTGGGGGCAGTTCTTC.

Ten or more counts support this clonotype. The chain couples TRBV6-2 or TRBV6-3 to TRBJ1-4; TRBD1 matches at 12 bases. The CDR3 is 17 amino acids. Losses at the gene ends were 0 bases for V and 5 bases for J; bases not matched to a gene: 4. Germline loops: CDR1 MNHEY, CDR2 SVGEGT. The CDR3 loop reads CASSYSGQGAPNEKLFF. CDR3 nucleotides: TGTGCCAGCAGTTACTCGGGACAGGGGGCGCCCAATGAAAAACTGTTTTTT.

This clonotype was picked up a small number of times. The V gene is TRBV11-2, the J gene TRBJ1-3; a weak D match, TRBD1 (6 bases). CDR1 is SGHAT, CDR2 FQNNGV, per germline. V was pared by 3 bases and J by 0 bases, with 15 bases between. The CDR3 runs to 17 residues. This CDR3 reads CASSLGQGRSSGNTIYF. Here the CDR3 DNA reads TGTGCCAGCAGCTTGGGTCAGGGGCGAAGCTCTGGAAACACCATATATTTT.

This clonotype was counted many times. The chain is built from TRBV3-1 and TRBJ2-5, with D uncertain. The V end lost 11 bases, the J end lost 3 bases, and 13 bases lay between the germline ends. Germline CDR1 is LGHDT and CDR2 is YNNKEL (reference sequence). CDR3 length: 12 amino acids. CDR3 residues: CAVRQFKETQYF. CDR3 nucleotide sequence: TGTGCCGTGCGGCAGTTCAAAGAGACCCAGTACTTC.

Comments on this clonotype: A much larger clone differs from this one at a single base, so this may be a read error. The gene calls are TRBV25-1 and TRBJ2-1; TRBD1 might be the D (6 bases). This CDR3 contains 16 residues. Germline V gene data show CDR1 as MGHDK and CDR2 as SYGVNS. The CDR3, as DNA: TGTGCCAGCAGTGAGTCGTCCCGGACAGTGAGTAATGACCAGTTCTTC. This gives the protein CASSESSRTVSNDQFF.